This TCR beta chain was captured in a study of blood T cell repertoires in COVID-19. At the level of the study: In each case, the material was cDNA or gDNA derived from T cells, B-cell-depleted T cells, or PBMCs.

Per the original data handling: Amplification of reference gene primers provided the estimated nucleated cell counts. TCRdb's copy holds only in-frame clones and misses some; the assay was immunoSEQ multiplex PCR. Clonal size and the V and J genes are those of that table, whereas D and trimming came from the DNA. The table records approximately 330,000 clones, roughly 90% of them present only once. Germline-derived CDR1 and CDR2 are SGHVS and FNYEAQ. V gave up 0 bases and J gave up 2 bases, with 14 bases separating them. The CDR3 consists of 16 residues. This clone was recorded only once. This receptor was obtained from a woman between 40 and 55 years old with COVID-19, enrolled during active disease. This rearrangement joins TRBV7-6 to TRBJ2-7, with a possible D match to TRBD2 (6 bases). The specimen sequenced was peripheral blood. Here the CDR3 reads CASSLAVRGGTYEQYF. For the CDR3, the DNA is TGTGCCAGCAGCTTAGCTGTGAGGGGAGGTACCTACGAGCAGTACTTC. Looking up the rest from reference TRBV7-6 and TRBJ2-7 gives the full variable domain: GAGVSQSPRYKVTKRGQDVALRCDPISGHVSLYWYRQALGQGPEFLTYFNYEAQQDKSGLPNDRFSAERPEGSISTLTIQRTEQRDSAMYRCASSLAVRGGTYEQYFGPGTRLTVT.